This T cell receptor beta chain originates from a study of T cells in Graves' hyperthyroidism and ophthalmopathy. General study findings and limits: Median prediction lead before ophthalmopathy onset was roughly 6 months with the model. Blood also showed most of the thyroid clonotypes that were expanded above 0.001.

Comment on this clonotype: Its specificity is unknown.

Uncontrolled infection, other autoimmune disease, pregnancy and lactation each barred patients from inclusion. Clinical symptoms, serum thyroxine, TRAb, thyroid ultrasound and orbital computed tomography informed diagnoses. RNA transcripts served as the template for amplifying TCR beta CDR3 regions. When the TCR CDR3 underwent first-round RT-PCR, the HTBI primer set was used. TCRdb analysed the multiplex PCR reads with MiXCR anew, one entry per CDR3 protein. The sample lists about 350,000 distinct CDR3 sequences, roughly 15% occurring once. The sequence was obtained from a woman aged 55-69 years with Graves' ophthalmopathy. Material: blood.

As DNA, the CDR3 is TGTGCCAGCAGTTACTCCCCCGGGACAGGGGCTGGCTACACCTTC. This gives the protein CASSYSPGTGAGYTF. The rearrangement uses TRBV6-6 and TRBJ1-2, with 10 nucleotides matching TRBD1. Looked up from germline, CDR1 is MNHNY and CDR2 is SVGAGI (reference sequence). The CDR3 loop spans 15 amino acids. V was pared by 0 bases and J by 7 bases, with 5 bases of the junction left unmatched.